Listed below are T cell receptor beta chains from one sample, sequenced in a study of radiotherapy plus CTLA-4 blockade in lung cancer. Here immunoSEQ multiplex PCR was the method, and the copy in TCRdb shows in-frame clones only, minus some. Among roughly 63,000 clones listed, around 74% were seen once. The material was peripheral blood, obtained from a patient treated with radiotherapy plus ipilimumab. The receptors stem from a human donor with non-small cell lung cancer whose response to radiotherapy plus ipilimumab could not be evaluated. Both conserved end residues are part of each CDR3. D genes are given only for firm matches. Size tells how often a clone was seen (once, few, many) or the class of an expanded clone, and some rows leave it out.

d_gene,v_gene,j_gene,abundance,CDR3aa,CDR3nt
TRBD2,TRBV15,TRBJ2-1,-,CATSRDASGFSYNEQFF,TGTGCCACCAGCAGAGACGCTAGCGGGTTCTCCTACAATGAGCAGTTCTTC
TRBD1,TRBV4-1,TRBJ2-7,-,CASSQGNRGPYEQYF,TGCGCCAGCAGCCAAGGGAACAGGGGGCCCTACGAGCAGTACTTC
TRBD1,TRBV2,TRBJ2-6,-,CASTPGQGAGANVLTF,TGTGCCAGCACTCCGGGACAGGGAGCTGGGGCCAACGTCCTGACTTTC
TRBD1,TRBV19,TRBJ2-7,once,CATHLRGQEAYEQYF,TGTGCCACCCACCTCAGGGGACAGGAAGCCTACGAGCAGTACTTC
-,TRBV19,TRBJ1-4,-,CASEAGTLNEKLFF,TGTGCCAGTGAAGCCGGGACACTTAATGAAAAACTGTTTTTT
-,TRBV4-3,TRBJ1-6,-,CASSQDSQGYNSPLHF,TGCGCCAGCAGCCAAGATAGTCAGGGCTATAATTCACCCCTCCACTTT
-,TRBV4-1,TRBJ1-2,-,CASSQDLRGASAYGYTF,TGCGCCAGCAGCCAAGATCTGCGGGGGGCTAGCGCCTATGGCTACACCTTC
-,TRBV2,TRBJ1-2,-,CASSVPGNGYGYTF,TGTGCCAGCAGTGTGCCGGGGAACGGCTATGGCTACACCTTC
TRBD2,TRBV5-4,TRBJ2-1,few,CASSPGEGSFYNEQFF,TGTGCCAGCAGCCCCGGGGAGGGGAGTTTCTACAATGAGCAGTTCTTC
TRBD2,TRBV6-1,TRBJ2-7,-,CASSEWGGEQYF,TGTGCCAGCAGTGAATGGGGGGGCGAGCAGTACTTC
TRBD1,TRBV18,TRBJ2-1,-,CASSAAGTGGYNEQFF,TGTGCCAGCTCGGCCGCCGGGACAGGGGGTTACAATGAGCAGTTCTTC
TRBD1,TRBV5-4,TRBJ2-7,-,CASSSGGASWEQYF,TGTGCCAGCAGCTCAGGGGGCGCGTCGTGGGAGCAGTACTTC